This record looks at one T cell receptor (beta chain) sequence and its context. This entry is derived from a study of cytomegalovirus exposure and HLA in healthy donors. Per germline, CDR1 SGHNT and CDR2 YYREEE (reference sequence). V was trimmed by 4 bases and J by 4 bases, leaving 9 bases between them. There are 13 residues in the CDR3. 60 Vbeta and 13 Jbeta primers were used in PCR. Generated by immunoSEQ multiplex PCR, the TCRdb table keeps only in-frame clones and is missing some. The sample has 210,000 or so clones, around 79% seen once. Sequencing input: PBMCs. This chain links TRBV5-4 with TRBJ2-4; D perhaps matches TRBD2 (5 bases). The source of this sequence is a girl aged 2-10 years in good health and CMV-seronegative. CDR3 DNA: TGTGCCAGCAGCCCACCGGGGAAAAACATTCAGTACTTC. Amino acid sequence: CASSPPGKNIQYF.